This T cell receptor beta chain is from a study of cytomegalovirus exposure and HLA in healthy donors. Trimming stripped 4 bases from V and 3 bases from J, with 17 bases between. There are 16 residues in the CDR3. CDR1 and CDR2 (germline): MNHNS, SASEGT. Primers included in the PCR were 60 Vbeta and 13 Jbeta primers. Clones were read by immunoSEQ multiplex PCR, and TCRdb kept only the in-frame ones, dropping some. The sample consists of 250,000 to 350,000 clones, roughly two thirds of them appearing once. Study results and caveats: A cluster of highly shared sequence variants was likely a sequencing artifact. According to a later analysis, donors in an Asian-associated ancestry cluster reportedly had fewer N-insertions than the roughly 630-donor mean.

This clone has a handful of counts. The antigen remains unidentified. Specimen: PBMCs. The TCR was taken from a female donor in good health and CMV-seronegative. The chain uses TRBV6-1 and TRBJ2-3; a possible D gene is TRBD2 (6 bases). CDR3 sequence (DNA): TGTGCCAGCAGTGGGGCTAGGTTCGCGGGAACAGATACGCAGTATTTT. The encoded protein is CASSGARFAGTDTQYF.